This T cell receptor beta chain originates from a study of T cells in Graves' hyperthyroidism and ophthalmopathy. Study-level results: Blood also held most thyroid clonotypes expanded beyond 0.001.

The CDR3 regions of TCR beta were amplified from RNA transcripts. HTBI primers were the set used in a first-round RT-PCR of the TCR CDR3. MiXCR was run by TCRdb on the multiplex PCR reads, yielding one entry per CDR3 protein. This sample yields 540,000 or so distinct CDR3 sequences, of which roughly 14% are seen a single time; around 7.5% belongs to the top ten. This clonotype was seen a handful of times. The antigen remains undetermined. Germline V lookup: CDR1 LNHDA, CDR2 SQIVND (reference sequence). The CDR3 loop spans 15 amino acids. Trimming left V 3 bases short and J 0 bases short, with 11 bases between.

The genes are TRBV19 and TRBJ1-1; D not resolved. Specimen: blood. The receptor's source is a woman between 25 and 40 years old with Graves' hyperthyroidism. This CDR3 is CASSITSGLNTEAFF. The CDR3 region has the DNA TGTGCCAGTAGTATCACCTCAGGTCTGAACACTGAAGCTTTCTTT.